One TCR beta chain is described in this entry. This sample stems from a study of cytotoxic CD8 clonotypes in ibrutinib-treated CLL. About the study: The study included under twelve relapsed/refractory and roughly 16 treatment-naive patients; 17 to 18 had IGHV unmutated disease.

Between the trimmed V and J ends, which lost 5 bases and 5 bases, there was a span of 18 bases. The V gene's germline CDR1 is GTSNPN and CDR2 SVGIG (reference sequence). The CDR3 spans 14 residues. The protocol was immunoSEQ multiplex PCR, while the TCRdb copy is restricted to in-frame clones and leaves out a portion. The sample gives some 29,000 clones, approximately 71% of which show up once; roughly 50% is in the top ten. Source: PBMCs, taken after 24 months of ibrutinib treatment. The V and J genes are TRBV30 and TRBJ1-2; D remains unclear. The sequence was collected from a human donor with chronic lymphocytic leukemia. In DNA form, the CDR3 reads TGTGCCTGGGCCCTCCCTGAAATCGTTTATGGCTACACCTTC. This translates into CAWALPEIVYGYTF.